This T cell receptor beta chain was profiled in a study of cytomegalovirus exposure and HLA in healthy donors. V lost 6 bases and J lost 3, with 15 bases in between. CDR3 length: 14 amino acids. Germline CDR1 and CDR2: MNHNS and SASEGT. Use of 60 Vbeta and 13 Jbeta primers characterized the PCR. Some clones are missing from TCRdb's copy, which holds only in-frame ones; the method was immunoSEQ multiplex PCR. This sample yields about 130,000 clones, of which 73% are seen a single time; approximately 2.1% belongs to the top ten. Sequenced material: PBMCs. The chain uses TRBV6-1 and TRBJ2-7; tentative D call: TRBD1 (5 bases). The origin of this receptor is a woman aged 40 to 50 in good health and CMV-seropositive. The CDR3 loop reads CASRDNRFRYEQYF. The CDR3 nucleotides read TGTGCCAGCAGGGACAACAGATTCCGCTACGAGCAGTACTTC.